The text below deals with one T cell receptor (beta chain). The CDR3 covers 14 residues. J lost 2 bases, V lost 6 bases, and 6 bases had no gene match. CDR1 is WSHSY, CDR2 SAAADI, per germline. Generated by immunoSEQ multiplex PCR, the TCRdb table keeps only in-frame clones and is missing some. The sample has 150,000 to 200,000 clones, 76% seen once; the top ten hold around a sixth. These data are taken from a study of blood T cell repertoires in COVID-19. The clonotype was recovered from a woman between 50 and 59 years old with acute COVID-19. This chain connects TRBV10-2 to TRBJ1-1, with 7 bases identical to TRBD1. Source material: PBMCs or T cells enriched from blood (not recorded which). This CDR3 reads CASRGTDYNTEAFF. CDR3 in DNA: TGCGCCAGCAGGGGGACAGACTACAACACTGAAGCTTTCTTT.